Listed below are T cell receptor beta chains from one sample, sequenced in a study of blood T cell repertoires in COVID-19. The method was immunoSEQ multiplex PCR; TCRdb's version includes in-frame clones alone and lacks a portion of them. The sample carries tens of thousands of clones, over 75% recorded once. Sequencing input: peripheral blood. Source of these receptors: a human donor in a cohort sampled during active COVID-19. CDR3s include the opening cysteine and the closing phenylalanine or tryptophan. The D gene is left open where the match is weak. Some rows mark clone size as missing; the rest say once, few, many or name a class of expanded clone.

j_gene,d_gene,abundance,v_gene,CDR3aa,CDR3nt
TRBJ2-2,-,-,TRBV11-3,CASSSPPRGDTGELFF,TGTGCCAGCAGCTCCCCCCCCAGGGGCGACACCGGGGAGCTGTTTTTT
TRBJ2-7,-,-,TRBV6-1,CASSEFRYEQYF,TGTGCCAGCAGTGAATTCCGCTACGAGCAGTACTTC
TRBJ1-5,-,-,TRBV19,CASSIASSNQPQHF,TGTGCCAGTAGTATAGCCAGTAGCAATCAGCCCCAGCATTTT
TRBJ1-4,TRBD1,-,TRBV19,CASSMTGIEKLFF,TGTGCCAGTAGTATGACAGGGATCGAAAAACTGTTTTTT
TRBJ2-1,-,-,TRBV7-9,CASSPNRAVRFF,TGTGCCAGCAGCCCCAACAGGGCGGTGAGGTTCTTC
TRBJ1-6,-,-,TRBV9,CASSVDPGGSNSPLHF,TGTGCCAGCAGCGTTGACCCTGGGGGGAGTAATTCACCCCTCCACTTT
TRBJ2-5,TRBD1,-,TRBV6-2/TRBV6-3,CASSQPTGFQETQYF,TGTGCCAGCAGTCAACCGACAGGGTTCCAAGAGACCCAGTACTTC
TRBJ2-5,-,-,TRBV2,CASTLRGTQYF,TGTGCCAGCACCCTCCGGGGGACCCAGTACTTC
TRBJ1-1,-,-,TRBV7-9,CASSLGLGDTEAFF,TGTGCCAGCAGCTTAGGCCTCGGAGACACTGAAGCTTTCTTT
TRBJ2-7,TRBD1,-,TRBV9,CASSGTGGRSYEQYF,TGTGCCAGCAGCGGTACAGGGGGACGCTCCTACGAGCAGTACTTC
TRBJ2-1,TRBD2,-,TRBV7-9,CASSTKGLAGSYNEQFF,TGTGCCAGCAGCACCAAGGGGCTAGCGGGGTCCTACAATGAGCAGTTCTTC
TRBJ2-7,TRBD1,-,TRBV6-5,CASRTDREGYEQYF,TGTGCCAGCAGGACGGACAGGGAAGGCTACGAGCAGTACTTC
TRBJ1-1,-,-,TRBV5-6,CASSLGRRVNTEAFF,TGTGCCAGCAGCTTGGGGCGGCGGGTGAACACTGAAGCTTTCTTT
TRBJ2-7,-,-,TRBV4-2,CASSQPGNEQYF,TGTGCCAGCAGCCAGCCAGGGAACGAGCAGTACTTC
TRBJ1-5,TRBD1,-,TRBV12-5,CASGPWTGDSNQPQHF,TGTGCTAGTGGTCCCTGGACAGGGGATAGCAATCAGCCCCAGCATTTT
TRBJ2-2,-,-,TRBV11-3,CASSFPRRSNTGELFF,TGTGCCAGCAGCTTTCCGAGGCGATCGAACACCGGGGAGCTGTTTTTT
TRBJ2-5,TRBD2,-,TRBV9,CASSASRSSGDQETQYF,TGTGCCAGCAGCGCGTCAAGGAGTAGCGGGGACCAAGAGACCCAGTACTTC
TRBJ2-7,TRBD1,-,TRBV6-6,CASRPPGQVSYEQYF,TGTGCCAGCAGGCCTCCGGGACAGGTCTCCTACGAGCAGTACTTC
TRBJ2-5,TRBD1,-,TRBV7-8,CASSLGGTGWETQYF,TGTGCCAGCAGCTTAGGGGGGACAGGGTGGGAGACCCAGTACTTC
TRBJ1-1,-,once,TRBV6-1,CASSEAAGQYTEAFF,TGTGCCAGCAGTGAAGCGGCCGGACAGTACACTGAAGCTTTCTTT
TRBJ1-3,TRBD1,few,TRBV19,CASTPDRESGNTIYF,TGTGCCAGCACCCCGGACAGGGAGTCTGGAAACACCATATATTTT
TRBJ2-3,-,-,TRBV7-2,CASSLVWRGDTQYF,TGTGCCAGCAGCTTAGTCTGGAGAGGAGATACGCAGTATTTT
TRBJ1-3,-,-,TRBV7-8,CASSPRRDYGNTIYF,TGTGCCAGCAGCCCCCGGAGGGACTACGGAAACACCATATATTTT
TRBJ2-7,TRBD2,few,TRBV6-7,CASSYRPPREGSYEQYF,TGTGCCAGCAGTTATCGGCCCCCGCGGGAGGGTTCCTACGAGCAGTACTTC
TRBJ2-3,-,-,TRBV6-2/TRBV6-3,CASSYGLTASTDTQYF,TGTGCCAGCAGTTACGGGCTGACCGCTAGCACAGATACGCAGTATTTT
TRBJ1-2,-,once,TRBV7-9,CASREGTGYGYTF,TGTGCCAGCAGGGAGGGAACGGGATATGGCTACACCTTC
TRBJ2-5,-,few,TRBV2,CASSANRDGETQYF,TGTGCCAGCAGTGCTAACAGGGACGGAGAGACCCAGTACTTC
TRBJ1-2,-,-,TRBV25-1,CASSGHRESYGYTF,TGTGCCAGCAGTGGGCACCGGGAATCCTATGGCTACACCTTC
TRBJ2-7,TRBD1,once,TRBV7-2,CASSLAGGQGSYEQYF,TGTGCCAGCAGCTTAGCGGGGGGACAGGGCTCCTACGAGCAGTACTTC
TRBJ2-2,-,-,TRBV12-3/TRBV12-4,CASRSPGGELFF,TGTGCCAGCCGCAGCCCGGGCGGGGAGCTGTTTTTT
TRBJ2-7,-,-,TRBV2,CASRAMSYEQYF,TGTGCCAGCAGGGCCATGTCCTACGAGCAGTACTTC
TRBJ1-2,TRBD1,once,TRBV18,CASSGQGSSDYGYTF,TGTGCCAGCTCAGGACAGGGTTCCAGTGACTATGGCTACACCTTC
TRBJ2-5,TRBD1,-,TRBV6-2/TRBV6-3,CASSTPNRGLVETQYF,TGTGCCAGCAGTACACCCAACAGGGGGCTGGTAGAGACCCAGTACTTC
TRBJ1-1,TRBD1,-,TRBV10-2,CASSTGGPNTEAFF,TGCGCCAGCAGCACAGGGGGGCCGAACACTGAAGCTTTCTTT
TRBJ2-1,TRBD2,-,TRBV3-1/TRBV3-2,CASSSGLAGIYNEQFF,TGTGCCAGCAGCTCAGGACTAGCGGGGATATACAATGAGCAGTTCTTC
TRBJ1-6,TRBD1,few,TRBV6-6,CASSPLYPGGAFSNSPLHF,TGTGCCAGCAGTCCTCTCTACCCAGGGGGCGCATTCAGTAATTCACCCCTCCACTTT
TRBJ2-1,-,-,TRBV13,CASSFRNEQFF,TGTGCCAGCAGCTTCCGCAATGAGCAGTTCTTC
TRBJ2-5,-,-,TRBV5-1,CASSLNGGSVETQYF,TGCGCCAGCAGCTTGAATGGAGGGAGTGTTGAGACCCAGTACTTC
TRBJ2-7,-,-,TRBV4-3,CASSPRAGEYYEQYF,TGCGCCAGCAGCCCAAGAGCAGGGGAATACTACGAGCAGTACTTC
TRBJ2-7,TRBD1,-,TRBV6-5,CASSYVAGGQYEQYF,TGTGCCAGCAGTTACGTTGCAGGGGGACAGTACGAGCAGTACTTC
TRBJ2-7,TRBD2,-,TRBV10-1,CASRLAGGQYEQYF,TGCGCCAGCAGACTAGCGGGGGGGCAATACGAGCAGTACTTC